Only a few counts were recorded for the clone carrying this T cell receptor beta chain. Its antigen is unknown. This specimen comes from a study of Graves' ophthalmopathy and Graves' hyperthyroidism. Notes on the study in general: A classifier, a 13-signature model, separated ophthalmopathy from stable hyperthyroidism with 87.88% sensitivity and approximately 80% specificity. Most thyroid clonotypes with frequency above 0.001 were detected in blood too. The model achieved 55% to 71% sensitivity and less than 75% specificity for ophthalmopathy progression.

For repertoire sequencing, the TCR beta CDR3 regions were amplified from RNA transcripts. HTBI primers were used in a first-round RT-PCR, which preceded a second-round multiplex PCR. TCRdb re-called the multiplex PCR reads through MiXCR, storing one row per CDR3 protein. The sample contains fewer than 600,000 distinct CDR3 sequences, roughly an eighth of which appear only once. Other autoimmune disease, uncontrolled infection, pregnancy and lactation led to exclusion. The receptor was derived from a woman in her 30s with Graves' ophthalmopathy. The specimen sequenced was blood.

Written as DNA, the CDR3 is TGTGCCAGCAGTGAAGCCCCGTCCCCAGGGAACATTCAGTACTTC. Protein product: CASSEAPSPGNIQYF. The gene calls are TRBV6-4 and TRBJ2-4, with D perhaps matching TRBD1 (5 bases). The V and J ends lost 3 bases and 7 bases respectively, with 16 bases between them. The CDR3 consists of 15 residues. CDR1 MRHNA and CDR2 SNTAGT come from the germline V gene.